This T cell receptor (beta chain) is drawn from a study of Ad26.COV2.S vaccination and SARS-CoV-2 variants. Study-wide context: Intramuscular Ad26.COV2.S at 5x10^10 or 1x10^11 viral particles.

Points from the study as a whole: Reported post-vaccination CD8+ and CD4+ T cell responses to spike showed substantial breadth.

The table came from immunoSEQ multiplex PCR; TCRdb's copy has only in-frame clones and leaves some out. The sample includes some 340,000 clones, 70% to 90% of them seen just once. Note on this clone: Antigen: not known.

CDR1 is LNHNV and CDR2 is YYDKDF in the germline V gene (reference sequence). CDR3 length equals 15 residues. V was pared by 5 bases and J by 10 bases, with 12 bases of the junction left unmatched. Treatment described: 15 to 20 received Ad26.COV2.S at low or high dose, single or two shots; roughly five received placebo; per-sample allocation not given. Sampling took place 63 days after the first vaccine or placebo injection. Sequencing was performed on peripheral blood, taken in a trial of Ad26.COV2.S vaccine versus placebo. The receptor comes from a person aged 18-60 years who received the Ad26.COV2.S COVID-19 vaccine or a placebo. The chain joins TRBV15 to TRBJ2-1; 9 positions agree with TRBD2. The CDR3 region has the DNA TGTGCCACCAGCGCTCCGGGACTAGCTCTCCCGGAGCAGTTCTTC. It encodes CATSAPGLALPEQFF.